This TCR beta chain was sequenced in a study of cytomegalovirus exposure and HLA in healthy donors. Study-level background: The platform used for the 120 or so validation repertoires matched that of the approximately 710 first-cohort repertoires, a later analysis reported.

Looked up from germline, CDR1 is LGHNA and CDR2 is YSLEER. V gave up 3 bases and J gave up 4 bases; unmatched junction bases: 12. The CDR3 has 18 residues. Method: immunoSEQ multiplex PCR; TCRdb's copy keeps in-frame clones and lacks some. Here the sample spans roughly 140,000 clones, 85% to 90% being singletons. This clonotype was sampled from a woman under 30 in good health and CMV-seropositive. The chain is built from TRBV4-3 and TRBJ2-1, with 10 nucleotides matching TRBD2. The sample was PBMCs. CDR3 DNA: TGCGCCAGCAGCCAGGCGGGGGTAGCGGGAGGCCGATACAATGAGCAGTTCTTC. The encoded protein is CASSQAGVAGGRYNEQFF.